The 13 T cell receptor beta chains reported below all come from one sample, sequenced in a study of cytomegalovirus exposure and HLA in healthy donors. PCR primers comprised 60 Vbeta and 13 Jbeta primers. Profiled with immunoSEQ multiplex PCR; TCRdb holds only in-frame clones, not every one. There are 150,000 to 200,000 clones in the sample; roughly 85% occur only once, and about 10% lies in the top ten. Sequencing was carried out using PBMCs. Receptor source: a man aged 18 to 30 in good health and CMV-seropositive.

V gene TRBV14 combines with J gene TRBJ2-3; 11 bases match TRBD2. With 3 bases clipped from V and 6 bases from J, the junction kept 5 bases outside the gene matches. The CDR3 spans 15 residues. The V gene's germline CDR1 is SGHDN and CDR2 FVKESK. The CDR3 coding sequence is TGTGCCAGCAGCCAGATAGCGGGGGGGCCGGATACGCAGTATTTT. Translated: CASSQIAGGPDTQYF.

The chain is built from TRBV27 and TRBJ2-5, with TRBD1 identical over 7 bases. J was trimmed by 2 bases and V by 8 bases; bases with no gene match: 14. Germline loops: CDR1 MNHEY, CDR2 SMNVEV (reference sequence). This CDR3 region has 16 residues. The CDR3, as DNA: TGTGCCAGCGCGCCGGTAGACAGGGCACTTCAAGAGACCCAGTACTTC. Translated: CASAPVDRALQETQYF.

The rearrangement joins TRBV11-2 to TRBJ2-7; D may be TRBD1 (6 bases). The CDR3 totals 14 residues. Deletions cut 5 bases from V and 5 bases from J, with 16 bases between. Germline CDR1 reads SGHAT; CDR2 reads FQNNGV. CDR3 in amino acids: CASSPTGQTNEQYF. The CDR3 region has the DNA TGTGCCAGCAGCCCAACGGGACAAACAAACGAGCAGTACTTC.

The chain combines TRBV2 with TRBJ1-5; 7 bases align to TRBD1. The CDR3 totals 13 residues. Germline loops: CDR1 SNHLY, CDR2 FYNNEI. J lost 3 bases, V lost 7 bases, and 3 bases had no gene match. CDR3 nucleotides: TGTGCCAGCATGGGACAGAACAATCAGCCCCAGCATTTT. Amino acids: CASMGQNNQPQHF.

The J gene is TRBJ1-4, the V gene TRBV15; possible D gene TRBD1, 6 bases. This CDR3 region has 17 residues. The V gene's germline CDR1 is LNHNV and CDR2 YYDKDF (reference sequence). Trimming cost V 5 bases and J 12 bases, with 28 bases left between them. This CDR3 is CATSEGGAVGVTRELFF. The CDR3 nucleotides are TGTGCCACCAGCGAAGGGGGGGCCGTCGGGGTAACGAGGGAACTGTTTTTT.

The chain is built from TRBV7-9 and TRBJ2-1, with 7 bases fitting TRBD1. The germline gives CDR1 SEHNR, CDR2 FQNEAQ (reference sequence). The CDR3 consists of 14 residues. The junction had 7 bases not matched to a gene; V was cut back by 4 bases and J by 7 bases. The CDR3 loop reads CASSYPGQQNEQFF. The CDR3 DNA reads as TGTGCCAGCAGCTATCCGGGACAGCAAAATGAGCAGTTCTTC.

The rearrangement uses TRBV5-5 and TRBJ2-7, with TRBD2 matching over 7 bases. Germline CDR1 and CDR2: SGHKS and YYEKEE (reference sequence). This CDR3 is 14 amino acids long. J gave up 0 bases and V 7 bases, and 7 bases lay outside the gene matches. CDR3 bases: TGTGCCAGCTGGCGGGGGTCAAACTCCTACGAGCAGTACTTC. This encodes CASWRGSNSYEQYF.

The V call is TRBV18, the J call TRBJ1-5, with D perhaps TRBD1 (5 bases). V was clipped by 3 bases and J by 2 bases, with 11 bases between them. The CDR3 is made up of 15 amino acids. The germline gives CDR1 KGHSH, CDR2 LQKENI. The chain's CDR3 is CASSPGRGGNQPQHF. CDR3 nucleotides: TGTGCCAGCTCACCGGGGAGGGGCGGCAATCAGCCCCAGCATTTT.

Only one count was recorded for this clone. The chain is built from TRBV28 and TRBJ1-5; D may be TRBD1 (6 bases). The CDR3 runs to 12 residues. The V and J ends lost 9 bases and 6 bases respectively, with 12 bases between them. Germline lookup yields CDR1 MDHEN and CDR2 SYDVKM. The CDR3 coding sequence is TGTGCCAGTCTACAGGGTGGTCAGCCCCAGCATTTT. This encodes CASLQGGQPQHF.

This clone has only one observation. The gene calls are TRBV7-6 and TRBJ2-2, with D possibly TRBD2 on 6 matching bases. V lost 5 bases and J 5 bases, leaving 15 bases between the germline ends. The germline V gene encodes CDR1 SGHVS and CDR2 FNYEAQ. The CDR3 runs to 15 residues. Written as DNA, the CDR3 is TGTGCCAGCAGCCCTCCGGCGGGGAAGACCGGGGAGCTGTTTTTT. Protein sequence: CASSPPAGKTGELFF.

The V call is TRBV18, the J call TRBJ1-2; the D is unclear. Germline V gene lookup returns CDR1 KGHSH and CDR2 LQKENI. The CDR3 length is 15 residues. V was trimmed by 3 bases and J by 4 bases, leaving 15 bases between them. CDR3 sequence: CASSPGAHNSYGYTF. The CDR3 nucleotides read TGTGCCAGCTCACCGGGAGCACATAACTCCTATGGCTACACCTTC.

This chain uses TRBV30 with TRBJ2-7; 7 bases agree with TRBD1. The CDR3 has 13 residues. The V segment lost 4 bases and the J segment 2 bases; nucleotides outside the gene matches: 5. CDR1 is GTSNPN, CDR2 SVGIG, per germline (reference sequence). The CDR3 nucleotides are TGTGCCTGGACCCGGGACAGCGCCTACGAGCAGTACTTC. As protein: CAWTRDSAYEQYF. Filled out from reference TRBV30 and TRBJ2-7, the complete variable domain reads SQTIHQWPATLVQPVGSPLSLECTVEGTSNPNLYWYRQAAGRGLQLLFYSVGIGQISSEVPQNLSASRPQDRQFILSSKKLLLSDSGFYLCAWTRDSAYEQYFGPGTRLTVT.

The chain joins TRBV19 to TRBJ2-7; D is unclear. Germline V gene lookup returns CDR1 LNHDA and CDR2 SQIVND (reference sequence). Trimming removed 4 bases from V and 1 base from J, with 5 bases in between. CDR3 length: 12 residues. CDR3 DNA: TGTGCCAGTAGTAGCACATCCTACGAGCAGTACTTC. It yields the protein CASSSTSYEQYF.